This T cell receptor beta chain was documented in a study of blood T cell repertoires in COVID-19. Profiling relied on immunoSEQ multiplex PCR, and the TCRdb table lists in-frame clones only, not all of them. Of over 450,000 clones in the sample, roughly nine tenths were seen once. Deletions cut 5 bases from V and 6 bases from J, with 10 bases between. This CDR3 contains 13 residues. Germline V gene sequence: CDR1 KGHDR, CDR2 SFDVKD. Seattle participants joined during active infection and were tracked over time. Material for sequencing was peripheral blood. The chain recombines TRBV24-1 with TRBJ1-5; the D is unclear. This sequence was found in a woman between 50 and 59 years old with COVID-19, enrolled during active disease. CDR3 in amino acids: CATSGGLSQPQHF. The CDR3 coding sequence is TGTGCCACCAGTGGAGGGTTAAGTCAGCCCCAGCATTTT.